A selection of T cell receptor beta chains follows, all from one sample in a study of blood T cell repertoires in COVID-19. Only in-frame clones appear in the TCRdb table, and some are missing; sequencing was by immunoSEQ multiplex PCR. The sample lists about 48,000 clones; around 83% were seen once. Sequenced sample: peripheral blood. These receptors were taken from a human donor in a cohort sampled during active COVID-19. CDR3s include the opening cysteine and the closing phenylalanine or tryptophan. D genes are given only for firm matches. The size field is filled for only some rows; it gives once, few, many or a size class.

V: TRBV6-6
size: few
J: TRBJ1-1
D: -
DNA: TGTGCCAGCAGTTACGGACACCTCACTGAAGCTTTCTTT
CDR3: CASSYGHLTEAFF

V: TRBV5-1
size: few
J: TRBJ1-6
D: -
DNA: TGCGCCAGCAGCTTGGCAGGGGCGGATAATTCACCCCTCCACTTT
CDR3: CASSLAGADNSPLHF

V: TRBV7-9
size: few
J: TRBJ2-5
D: TRBD1
DNA: TGTGCCAGCAGCCGGGGACAGGAGGAAGAGACCCAGTACTTC
CDR3: CASSRGQEEETQYF

V: TRBV11-2
size: -
J: TRBJ2-5
D: TRBD2
DNA: TGTGCCAGCAGCCCCCCGGGGACTAGCGGGCTAGAGACCCAGTACTTC
CDR3: CASSPPGTSGLETQYF

V: TRBV29-1
size: once
J: TRBJ1-2
D: TRBD1
DNA: TGCAGCGTTGAGAGGGGACAGAGCTATGGCTACACCTTC
CDR3: CSVERGQSYGYTF

V: TRBV10-3
size: -
J: TRBJ2-2
D: TRBD2
DNA: TGTGCCATCAGTGAGCCCGTAGCGGGGGATAACACCGGGGAGCTGTTTTTT
CDR3: CAISEPVAGDNTGELFF

V: TRBV5-1
size: -
J: TRBJ2-1
D: TRBD1
DNA: TGCGCCAGCAGCGCTACAGGGGGGTGGTACAATGAGCAGTTCTTC
CDR3: CASSATGGWYNEQFF

V: TRBV7-2
size: -
J: TRBJ1-1
D: TRBD1
DNA: TGTGCCAGCAGCTCCGGGACAGCAAACACTGAAGCTTTCTTT
CDR3: CASSSGTANTEAFF

V: TRBV3-1/TRBV3-2
size: -
J: TRBJ1-5
D: -
DNA: TGTGCCAGCAGCCAAGCACAGAACAATCAGCCCCAGCATTTT
CDR3: CASSQAQNNQPQHF

V: TRBV2
size: once
J: TRBJ1-1
D: -
DNA: TGTGCCAGCAGTGAAGCGAGACGGACGGTCCGGGGGGAAGCTTTCTTT
CDR3: CASSEARRTVRGEAFF

V: TRBV7-2
size: -
J: TRBJ2-3
D: -
DNA: TGTGCCAGCAGCTTAGGGGGCTCAAATACGCAGTATTTT
CDR3: CASSLGGSNTQYF

V: TRBV12-3/TRBV12-4
size: -
J: TRBJ1-4
D: -
DNA: TGTGCCAGCAGTTCCCAGGTAGAGAGGTTTTTT
CDR3: CASSSQVERFF